This T cell receptor beta chain derives from a study of blood T cell repertoires in COVID-19. As processed by the authors: Nucleated cell counts were estimated from reference gene primer amplification. The method was immunoSEQ multiplex PCR; TCRdb's version includes in-frame clones alone and lacks a portion of them. V, J and clone size are taken as reported in that table, and D and trimming were inferred from the DNA itself. Of roughly 150,000 clones listed, just over 90% were seen once; the top ten hold almost 5%. This clone was observed a handful of times. The sequenced sample consisted of peripheral blood. The receptor comes from a man aged 18-30 years with COVID-19, enrolled during active disease.

CDR3 bases: TGCAGCGTTGAAGATCGCGGACAGGGGCTCGGACGGTACAATGAGCAGTTCTTC. It encodes CSVEDRGQGLGRYNEQFF. The J gene is TRBJ2-1, the V gene TRBV29-1, with 9 nucleotides matching TRBD1. Looked up from germline, CDR1 is SQVTM and CDR2 is ANQGSEA. The V and J ends lost 0 bases and 4 bases, in that order; junction bases with no gene match: 13. The CDR3 covers 18 residues.